The 15 T cell receptor beta chains below were found in one sample sequenced in a study of blood T cell repertoires in COVID-19. Profiled with immunoSEQ multiplex PCR; TCRdb holds only in-frame clones, not every one. The sample lists some 150,000 clones; approximately 80% were seen once. Sequencing was carried out using peripheral blood. These receptors were taken from a woman between 45 and 65 years old with acute or convalescent COVID-19.

Only a few counts were recorded for this clone. The chain employs TRBV19 and TRBJ1-1; tentative D call: TRBD1 (5 bases). This CDR3 is built from 16 residues. Germline lookup yields CDR1 LNHDA and CDR2 SQIVND (reference sequence). The V end lost 3 bases, the J end lost 1 base, and 15 bases lay between the germline ends. CDR3 in amino acids: CASSMAEGRANTEAFF. The CDR3 DNA is TGTGCCAGTAGTATGGCGGAGGGCAGGGCGAACACTGAAGCTTTCTTT.

The chain combines TRBV2 with TRBJ1-3; D ambiguous. This CDR3 comprises 15 residues. The V gene lost 4 bases and the J gene lost 0 bases, with 10 bases spanning the gap. CDR1 is SNHLY, CDR2 FYNNEI, per germline. DNA of the CDR3: TGTGCCAGCAGTGTTGAGGGCAACTCTGGAAACACCATATATTTT. Protein sequence: CASSVEGNSGNTIYF.

The J gene is TRBJ2-3, the V gene TRBV5-1; TRBD1 might be the D (5 bases). Germline V gene data show CDR1 as SGHRS and CDR2 as YFSETQ. CDR3 size: 15 residues. Trimming pared 0 bases from V and 4 bases from J, leaving 12 bases between. DNA for the CDR3: TGCGCCAGCAGCTTGGATGGGGCGGCGGCAGATACGCAGTATTTT. Its translation: CASSLDGAAADTQYF.

The CDR3 DNA follows: TGCAGCGTTCAGGCAGGGAACAATTCACCCCTCCACTTT. Translating it yields CSVQAGNNSPLHF. V is TRBV29-1 and J is TRBJ1-6; D perhaps matches TRBD1 (5 bases). This CDR3 is built from 13 residues. V was shortened by 5 bases and J by 7 bases, with 12 bases between the two germline ends. The germline gives CDR1 SQVTM, CDR2 ANQGSEA. Drawing the rest from reference TRBV29-1 and TRBJ1-6, the complete variable domain is SAVISQKPSRDICQRGTSLTIQCQVDSQVTMMFWYRQQPGQSLTLIATANQGSEATYESGFVIDKFPISRPNLTFSTLTVSNMSPEDSSIYLCSVQAGNNSPLHFGNGTRLTVT.

J is TRBJ1-4 and V is TRBV5-1, with 8 bases aligning to TRBD1. J lost 4 bases, V lost 4 bases, and 6 bases had no gene match. Per the germline V gene, CDR1 is SGHRS and CDR2 is YFSETQ. CDR3 length: 15 amino acids. The CDR3 protein is CASSGGQGGNEKLFF. The DNA for the CDR3 is TGCGCCAGCAGCGGCGGACAGGGCGGTAATGAAAAACTGTTTTTT.

The chain carries TRBV7-8 and TRBJ1-5; no clear D gene. Germline values: CDR1 SGHVS, CDR2 FQNEAQ. Trimming left V 6 bases short and J 1 base short, with 13 bases between. The CDR3 is 15 residues long. DNA of the CDR3: TGTGCCAGCAGTCATGGCTGGCAGAGCAATCAGCCCCAGCATTTT. Residues: CASSHGWQSNQPQHF.

The chain has TRBV5-1 and TRBJ1-1; D gene unclear. Germline CDR1 reads SGHRS; CDR2 reads YFSETQ. The CDR3 sequence is 14 residues long. Deletions cut 0 bases from V and 2 bases from J, with 8 bases between. Written as DNA, the CDR3 is TGCGCCAGCAGCTTGGTTGTTTCTAACACTGAAGCTTTCTTT. Protein sequence: CASSLVVSNTEAFF.

The table lists this clone with a few counts. The rearrangement uses TRBV4-1 and TRBJ2-2; 8 bases fit TRBD2. The germline V gene has CDR1 MGHRA and CDR2 YSYEKL. V gave up 2 bases and J gave up 10 bases; unmatched junction bases: 12. The CDR3 runs to 16 residues. The CDR3 DNA follows: TGCGCCAGCAGCCAATCGGGGGGGGGCACAAACGAGGAGCTGTTTTTT. The encoded protein is CASSQSGGGTNEELFF.

The rearrangement uses TRBV9 and TRBJ2-2, with TRBD1 as a possible D gene (6 bases). Germline CDR1 SGDLS, CDR2 YYNGEE. Trimming cost V 2 bases and J 4 bases, with 15 bases left between them. CDR3 length equals 16 residues. CDR3 DNA: TGTGCCAGCAGCGTCGCTGGGGGCGTAGTCACCGGGGAGCTGTTTTTT. This gives the protein CASSVAGGVVTGELFF.

The chain carries TRBV18 and TRBJ1-4; weak D call: TRBD1 (6 bases). The CDR3 sequence is 15 residues long. V dropped 2 bases and J dropped 6 bases, with 13 bases sitting between them. Looked up from germline, CDR1 is KGHSH and CDR2 is LQKENI. CDR3 in DNA: TGTGCCAGCTCACCAAGGGGGGGCGAGGATGAAAAACTGTTTTTT. Translating it yields CASSPRGGEDEKLFF.

The chain combines TRBV6-6 with TRBJ1-1; tentative D call: TRBD1 (6 bases). Germline CDR1 is MNHNY and CDR2 is SVGAGI (reference sequence). Trimming shortened V by 7 bases and J by 7 bases, and 19 bases separated the two germline ends. This CDR3 comprises 14 residues. DNA for the CDR3: TGTGCCAGCACTAACCACCGGGACACCTATGAAGCTTTCTTT. Its protein is CASTNHRDTYEAFF.

The V and J genes are TRBV7-2 and TRBJ2-7, with 7 bases aligning to TRBD1. Germline assignment: CDR1 SGHTA and CDR2 FQGNSA. Trimming removed 1 base from V and 1 base from J; junction bases left unmatched: 7. The CDR3 is 16 residues long. Here the CDR3 reads CASSLGVTGVSYEQYF. The CDR3 region has the DNA TGTGCCAGCAGCTTAGGGGTAACAGGGGTATCCTACGAGCAGTACTTC.

V and J are TRBV28 and TRBJ2-7, with 8 bases matching TRBD2. V lost 7 bases, J lost 0 bases, and 8 bases stayed unmatched. Germline V gene lookup returns CDR1 MDHEN and CDR2 SYDVKM. The CDR3 is 15 amino acids. The CDR3 DNA reads as TGTGCCAGCACCTCGGAGGGGACTAGCTCCTACGAGCAGTACTTC. This sequence encodes CASTSEGTSSYEQYF.

The chain carries TRBV27 and TRBJ1-4, with D perhaps TRBD1 (6 bases). The V gene's germline CDR1 is MNHEY and CDR2 SMNVEV (reference sequence). Trimming cost V 0 bases and J 6 bases, with 11 bases left between them. This CDR3 contains 15 residues. CDR3 sequence reads: CASSLSRTDYEKLFF. The CDR3 nucleotides are TGTGCCAGCAGTTTATCCCGGACAGATTATGAAAAACTGTTTTTT. The full variable domain, completed using reference TRBV27 and TRBJ1-4, is EAQVTQNPRYLITVTGKKLTVTCSQNMNHEYMSWYRQDPGLGLRQIYYSMNVEVTDKGDVPEGYKVSRKEKRNFPLILESPSPNQTSLYFCASSLSRTDYEKLFFGSGTQLSVL.

The gene calls are TRBV6-4 and TRBJ1-5; the D gene is possibly TRBD1 (5 bases). The CDR3 loop spans 13 amino acids. V was clipped by 3 bases and J by 5 bases, with 8 bases between them. From germline, CDR1 is MRHNA and CDR2 SNTAGT. The CDR3 protein is CASSEQADQPQHF. In DNA, the CDR3 is TGTGCCAGCAGTGAACAGGCCGATCAGCCCCAGCATTTT.